This entry lists 26 T cell receptor beta chains sequenced from one sample in a study of blood T cell repertoires in COVID-19. Sequencing used immunoSEQ multiplex PCR; TCRdb keeps in-frame clones, though not all of them. The profile shows 47,000 or so clones, 65% to 90% of them singletons. Sequencing was carried out using peripheral blood. These receptors were obtained from an elderly woman with COVID-19, enrolled during active disease.

The chain is built from TRBV5-1 and TRBJ2-3, with 15 bases matching TRBD2. Germline trimming cut 4 bases from V and 5 bases from J; bases unmatched to any gene: 5. Germline V lookup: CDR1 SGHRS, CDR2 YFSETQ. This CDR3 region has 16 residues. CDR3 region: CASSTRTSGRGDTQYF. The CDR3 DNA is TGCGCCAGCAGCACAAGGACTAGCGGGAGGGGAGATACGCAGTATTTT. Full variable domain (rest looked up from reference TRBV5-1 and TRBJ2-3): KAGVTQTPRYLIKTRGQQVTLSCSPISGHRSVSWYQQTPGQGLQFLFEYFSETQRNKGNFPGRFSGRQFSNSRSEMNVSTLELGDSALYLCASSTRTSGRGDTQYFGPGTRLTVL.

The chain joins TRBV28 to TRBJ2-7; 8 bases match TRBD1. The CDR3 length is 15 residues. Germline CDR1 MDHEN, CDR2 SYDVKM. Trimming took 5 bases from V and 1 from J; bases not matched to a gene: 7. The CDR3 spells CASSGSGTGSYEQYF. Written as DNA, the CDR3 is TGTGCCAGCAGTGGGAGTGGGACAGGATCCTACGAGCAGTACTTC.

The chain links TRBV24-1 to TRBJ2-2; tentative D call: TRBD1 (6 bases). Trimming took off 9 bases at V and 5 bases at J, with 15 bases between the two ends. CDR3 size: 14 residues. CDR1 KGHDR and CDR2 SFDVKD come from the germline V gene. CDR3 in DNA: TGTGCCACCGGAAAAGGGACAAATACCGGGGAGCTGTTTTTT. Translation gives CATGKGTNTGELFF.

This chain links TRBV6-5 with TRBJ1-1; 7 bases agree with TRBD1. After removal of 6 bases from V and 1 base from J, the junction contained 5 bases not matched to a gene. CDR1 is MNHEY and CDR2 is SVGAGI in the germline V gene. The CDR3 runs to 14 residues. CDR3 sequence reads: CASRYRGGNTEAFF. The DNA of the CDR3 is TGTGCCAGCAGATACAGGGGTGGGAACACTGAAGCTTTCTTT.

J is TRBJ2-2 and V is TRBV6-4; 12 nucleotides line up with TRBD2. The germline V gene has CDR1 MRHNA and CDR2 SNTAGT. The trim removed 5 bases at V and 5 bases at J, leaving 3 bases unmatched. This CDR3 has 15 residues. In nucleotides, the CDR3 is TGTGCCAGCAGTCCGCTAGCGGGAGGGACCGGGGAGCTGTTTTTT. Its protein product is CASSPLAGGTGELFF.

The chain combines TRBV20-1 with TRBJ1-5; D unresolved. V lost 3 bases, J lost 2 bases, and 20 bases lay in between. The CDR3 sequence is 17 residues long. CDR1 is DFQATT and CDR2 is SNEGSKA in the germline V gene (reference sequence). In DNA, the CDR3 is TGCAGTGCTAGTGCCTTCTTGGGCCCGCGGGGCAATCAGCCCCAGCATTTT. It specifies CSASAFLGPRGNQPQHF.

This clone was picked up many times. The V and J genes are TRBV5-6 and TRBJ2-1, with 8 bases that match TRBD1. CDR1 is SGHDT and CDR2 is YYEEEE in the germline V gene. J gave up 9 bases and V 4 bases, and 3 bases lay outside the gene matches. The CDR3 runs 12 residues. The CDR3 sequence: CASSAGGVEQFF. CDR3 nucleotide sequence: TGTGCCAGCAGCGCAGGGGGCGTTGAGCAGTTCTTC.

V and J are TRBV6-5 and TRBJ1-5, with D possibly matching TRBD1 (5 bases). Trimming took 8 bases from V and 6 from J, leaving 14 bases between them. This CDR3 is 13 amino acids long. Germline assignment: CDR1 MNHEY and CDR2 SVGAGI. CDR3 region: CASGTPWSQPQHF. The CDR3 DNA reads TGTGCCAGCGGGACTCCCTGGAGTCAGCCCCAGCATTTT.

The genes are TRBV14 and TRBJ2-3; 8 nucleotides agree with TRBD1. The CDR3 covers 15 residues. V dropped 5 bases and J dropped 0; count of bases not matched to a gene: 4. The germline V gene encodes CDR1 SGHDN and CDR2 FVKESK. CDR3 nucleotides: TGTGCCAGCAGCGTTCGACAGGGGAGCACAGATACGCAGTATTTT. Protein: CASSVRQGSTDTQYF.

This clone was counted between two and nine times. This rearrangement joins TRBV10-3 to TRBJ2-3; no definite D call. The V end was cut by 3 bases, the J end by 0 bases, with 7 bases between. Germline CDR1 is ENHRY and CDR2 is SYGVKD. This CDR3 spans 14 amino acids. The CDR3 coding sequence is TGTGCCATCAGTGAAGCGAGGAGCACAGATACGCAGTATTTT. The encoded protein is CAISEARSTDTQYF.

This chain joins TRBV6-6 and TRBJ2-7, with 12 bases fitting TRBD1. The V and J ends lost 6 bases and 5 bases, in that order; junction bases with no gene match: 2. This CDR3 comprises 13 residues. Germline values: CDR1 MNHNY, CDR2 SVGAGI (reference sequence). CDR3 DNA: TGTGCCAGCAGGGGACAGGGGGCCCACGAGCAGTACTTC. It yields the protein CASRGQGAHEQYF.

This clone was seen only once. The chain uses TRBV5-5 and TRBJ2-3; D possibly corresponds to TRBD2 (6 bases). This CDR3 is built from 14 residues. The V end lost 0 bases, the J end lost 8 bases, and 13 bases lay between the germline ends. CDR1 SGHKS and CDR2 YYEKEE come from the germline V gene (reference sequence). CDR3 region: CASSLGDFQGTQYF. CDR3 in DNA: TGTGCCAGCAGCTTGGGGGACTTCCAGGGTACGCAGTATTTT.

V gene TRBV12-3 or TRBV12-4 combines with J gene TRBJ2-7; 9 bases map to TRBD1. Losses at the gene ends were 5 bases for V and 12 bases for J; bases not matched to a gene: 11. This CDR3 comprises 13 residues. The CDR3 sequence: CASSPSGQGIRYF. CDR3 nucleotides: TGTGCCAGCAGTCCGTCGGGACAGGGTATTCGGTACTTC.

This chain joins TRBV27 and TRBJ2-7, with TRBD2 matching over 9 bases. Germline CDR1 MNHEY, CDR2 SMNVEV (reference sequence). The CDR3 runs to 14 residues. Unmatched junction bases numbered 5, after V lost 5 bases and J lost 3 bases. This CDR3 reads CASSLSGSFYEQYF. CDR3 coding DNA: TGTGCCAGCAGTCTTAGCGGGAGTTTCTACGAGCAGTACTTC.

V is TRBV7-3 and J is TRBJ2-2; 10 positions agree with TRBD1. V lost 5 bases and J lost 3; bases outside the gene matches: 6. Germline values: CDR1 SGHTA, CDR2 FQGTGA. The CDR3 covers 16 residues. CDR3 sequence: CASSRGGTGDTGELFF. For the CDR3, the DNA is TGTGCCAGCAGCCGGGGAGGGACAGGGGACACCGGGGAGCTGTTTTTT.

Written as DNA, the CDR3 is TGCGCCAGCAGCTTGACTGCTGGTACTGAAGCTTTCTTT. This codes for CASSLTAGTEAFF. This chain uses TRBV5-1 with TRBJ1-1; no firm D call. The V gene's germline CDR1 is SGHRS and CDR2 YFSETQ. The V gene lost 1 base and the J gene lost 5 bases, with 9 bases spanning the gap. The CDR3 is 13 residues long.

This sequence joins TRBV7-2 and TRBJ1-2; the D gene is possibly TRBD1 (5 bases). Germline V gene sequence: CDR1 SGHTA, CDR2 FQGNSA. V shed 1 base and J shed 5 bases, with 14 bases lying between them. The CDR3 runs 15 residues. CDR3 nucleotides: TGTGCCAGCAGCTTAGTTGGGGGGGTAGGGTATGGCTACACCTTC. Translated, it gives CASSLVGGVGYGYTF.

The rearrangement uses TRBV18 and TRBJ1-1, with D perhaps TRBD1 (6 bases). Germline lookup yields CDR1 KGHSH and CDR2 LQKENI. Trimming removed 3 bases at V and 6 bases at J, with 11 bases between. The CDR3 is made up of 13 amino acids. CDR3 loop: CASSPNREPEAFF. In DNA form, the CDR3 reads TGTGCCAGCTCACCGAACAGGGAACCTGAAGCTTTCTTT. Looking up the rest from reference TRBV18 and TRBJ1-1 gives the full variable domain: NAGVMQNPRHLVRRRGQEARLRCSPMKGHSHVYWYRQLPEEGLKFMVYLQKENIIDESGMPKERFSAEFPKEGPSILRIQQVVRGDSAAYFCASSPNREPEAFFGQGTRLTVV.

The chain joins TRBV19 to TRBJ2-2; possible D gene TRBD1, 6 bases. This CDR3 has 16 amino acids. Germline V gene sequence: CDR1 LNHDA, CDR2 SQIVND (reference sequence). The ends were cut back, 5 bases at V and 4 bases at J, with 17 bases in the middle. CDR3 sequence reads: CASSYPGGGLTGELFF. The CDR3 DNA sequence: TGTGCCAGTAGTTACCCTGGGGGCGGACTCACCGGGGAGCTGTTTTTT. The full variable domain, in which reference TRBV19 and TRBJ2-2 provide the parts outside the CDR3, is DGGITQSPKYLFRKEGQNVTLSCEQNLNHDAMYWYRQDPGQGLRLIYYSQIVNDFQKGDIAEGYSVSREKKESFPLTVTSAQKNPTAFYLCASSYPGGGLTGELFFGEGSRLTVL.

This chain links TRBV19 with TRBJ2-3; tentative D call: TRBD2 (6 bases). The CDR3 is made up of 15 amino acids. Between the trimmed V and J ends, which lost 1 base and 3 bases, there was a span of 11 bases. Looked up from germline, CDR1 is LNHDA and CDR2 is SQIVND (reference sequence). DNA for the CDR3: TGTGCCAGTAGTATAGTGGCAGGGAGGACAGATACGCAGTATTTT. Residues: CASSIVAGRTDTQYF. The complete variable domain, with remaining parts taken from reference TRBV19 and TRBJ2-3, reads DGGITQSPKYLFRKEGQNVTLSCEQNLNHDAMYWYRQDPGQGLRLIYYSQIVNDFQKGDIAEGYSVSREKKESFPLTVTSAQKNPTAFYLCASSIVAGRTDTQYFGPGTRLTVL.

This clone was detected a few times. This CDR3 is CASSEQGGRSTDTQYF. The CDR3 nucleotides are TGTGCCAGCAGTGAACAAGGCGGGAGAAGCACAGATACGCAGTATTTT. The chain recombines TRBV6-1 with TRBJ2-3; 7 bases match TRBD2. After removal of 2 bases from V and 0 bases from J, the junction contained 5 bases not matched to a gene. The CDR3 covers 16 residues. Germline V gene data show CDR1 as MNHNS and CDR2 as SASEGT.

The rearrangement joins TRBV6-6 to TRBJ1-2; 7 bases line up with TRBD1. V was clipped by 0 bases and J by 8 bases; unmatched bases: 6. The CDR3 extends over 14 amino acids. Germline V gene lookup returns CDR1 MNHNY and CDR2 SVGAGI (reference sequence). In DNA, the CDR3 is TGTGCCAGCAGTTACTCCCAGACAGGGTCGGGCTACACCTTC. Amino acids: CASSYSQTGSGYTF.

This chain uses TRBV28 with TRBJ2-3; maybe TRBD2 (5 bases). This CDR3 region has 14 residues. V was pared by 7 bases and J by 0 bases, with 11 bases between. Germline CDR1 MDHEN, CDR2 SYDVKM. The CDR3 DNA reads TGTGCCAGCACCCCCCCGGGGAGCACAGATACGCAGTATTTT. This gives the protein CASTPPGSTDTQYF.

The rearrangement uses TRBV5-6 and TRBJ2-3, with 7 bases aligning to TRBD2. Germline V gives CDR1 SGHDT, CDR2 YYEEEE. Losses at the gene ends were 4 bases for V and 6 bases for J; bases not matched to a gene: 17. The length of the CDR3 is 17 residues. The CDR3 is CASSQEASGRFVDTQYF. The CDR3 nucleotides read TGTGCCAGCAGCCAAGAGGCTAGCGGCCGTTTTGTGGATACGCAGTATTTT.

V and J are TRBV3-1 (or the pseudogene TRBV3-2) and TRBJ2-7, with D perhaps TRBD1 (6 bases). The CDR3 covers 16 residues. Looked up from germline, CDR1 is LGHDT and CDR2 is YNNKEL (reference sequence). The V end lost 1 base, the J end lost 0 bases, and 13 bases lay between the germline ends. CDR3 DNA sequence: TGTGCCAGCAGCCAAGGAATAGACAGGAGCTCCTACGAGCAGTACTTC. Amino acid sequence: CASSQGIDRSSYEQYF.

V and J are TRBV5-1 and TRBJ2-1, with a weak D call TRBD1 (6 bases). Germline V lookup: CDR1 SGHRS, CDR2 YFSETQ. The V end lost 4 bases, the J end lost 9 bases, and 20 bases lay between the germline ends. This CDR3 region has 15 residues. CDR3 sequence reads: CASSPRLAQGSEQFF. The DNA for the CDR3 is TGCGCCAGCAGCCCTAGGCTAGCCCAGGGGAGTGAGCAGTTCTTC.